This record looks at one T cell receptor beta chain sequence and its context. Antigen specificity is unknown. TCRdb's table, derived via immunoSEQ multiplex PCR, lists solely in-frame clones and lacks some. Of about 1.5 million clones in the sample, around 97% are singletons; the top ten hold 1% to 1.5%. This record comes from a study of shared clonotypes between healthy human individuals. Points from the study as a whole: In contrast to clonotypes shared by all four donors, non-shared clonotypes had lower generation probabilities. Sorted-subset samples were not fully sequenced, rarefaction indicated. Only blood was sampled; tissue repertoires likely differ.

After removal of 6 bases from V and 5 bases from J, the junction contained 6 bases not matched to a gene. The CDR3 loop spans 15 amino acids. Germline V gives CDR1 MDHEN, CDR2 SYDVKM. Sequencing was carried out using naive CD4+ T cells sorted from blood. Subset indicated: CD45RA+ positively selected. V is TRBV28 and J is TRBJ2-3; 12 bases fit TRBD2. This receptor was taken from a man aged 25-45 years in good health. The CDR3, as DNA: TGTGCCAGCAGGCCTAGCGGGAGGGCCGAAGATACGCAGTATTTT. Translating it yields CASRPSGRAEDTQYF.